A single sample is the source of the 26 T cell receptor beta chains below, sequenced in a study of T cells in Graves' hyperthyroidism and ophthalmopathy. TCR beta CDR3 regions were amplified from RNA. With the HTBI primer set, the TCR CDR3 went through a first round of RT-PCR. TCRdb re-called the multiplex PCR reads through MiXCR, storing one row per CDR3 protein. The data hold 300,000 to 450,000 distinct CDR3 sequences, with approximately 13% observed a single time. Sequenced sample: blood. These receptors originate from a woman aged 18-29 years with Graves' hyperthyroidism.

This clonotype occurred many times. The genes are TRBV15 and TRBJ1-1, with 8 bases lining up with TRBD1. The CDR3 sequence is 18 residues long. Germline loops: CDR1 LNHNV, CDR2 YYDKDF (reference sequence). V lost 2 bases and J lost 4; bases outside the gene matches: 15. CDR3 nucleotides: TGTGCCACCAGCAGAAGTGGCCAGGGGGCGAGTTGGGGCACTGAAGCTTTCTTT. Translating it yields CATSRSGQGASWGTEAFF.

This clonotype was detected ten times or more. In DNA form, the CDR3 reads TGTGCCTGGAGTGTACGAGGGGGGGGTGGCTACACCTTC. It translates to CAWSVRGGGGYTF. The chain combines TRBV30 with TRBJ1-2; D perhaps matches TRBD1 (6 bases). Trimming stripped 0 bases from V and 7 bases from J, with 12 bases between. The CDR3 extends over 13 amino acids. The germline V gene has CDR1 GTSNPN and CDR2 SVGIG (reference sequence). Complete variable domain (other parts from reference TRBV30 and TRBJ1-2): SQTIHQWPATLVQPVGSPLSLECTVEGTSNPNLYWYRQAAGRGLQLLFYSVGIGQISSEVPQNLSASRPQDRQFILSSKKLLLSDSGFYLCAWSVRGGGGYTFGSGTRLTVV.

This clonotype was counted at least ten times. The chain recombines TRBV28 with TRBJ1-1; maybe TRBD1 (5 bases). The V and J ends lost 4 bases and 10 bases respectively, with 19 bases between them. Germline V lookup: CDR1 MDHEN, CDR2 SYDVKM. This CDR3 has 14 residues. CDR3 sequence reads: CASSSPEGRGRAFF. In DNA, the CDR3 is TGTGCCAGCAGTTCCCCCGAAGGGAGGGGAAGAGCTTTCTTT.

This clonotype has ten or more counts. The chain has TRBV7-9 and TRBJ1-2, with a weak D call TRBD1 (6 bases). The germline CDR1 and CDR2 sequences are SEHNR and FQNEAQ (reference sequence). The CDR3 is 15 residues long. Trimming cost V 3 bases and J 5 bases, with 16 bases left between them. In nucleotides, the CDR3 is TGTGCCAGCAGCTTCTCCCGGGACATCACATATGGCTACACCTTC. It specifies CASSFSRDITYGYTF.

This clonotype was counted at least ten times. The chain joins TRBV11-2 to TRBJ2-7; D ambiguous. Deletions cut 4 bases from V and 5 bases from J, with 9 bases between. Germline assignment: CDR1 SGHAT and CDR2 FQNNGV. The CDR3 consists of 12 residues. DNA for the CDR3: TGTGCCAGCAGCTATTCAGTGAACGAGCAGTACTTC. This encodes CASSYSVNEQYF.

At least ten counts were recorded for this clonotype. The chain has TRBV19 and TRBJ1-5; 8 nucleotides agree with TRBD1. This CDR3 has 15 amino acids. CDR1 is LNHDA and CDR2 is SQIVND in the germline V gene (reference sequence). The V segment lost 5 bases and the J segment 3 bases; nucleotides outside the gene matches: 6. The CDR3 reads CASSLLDRDNQPQHF. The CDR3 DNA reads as TGTGCCAGTAGTTTGTTGGACAGGGACAATCAGCCCCAGCATTTT.

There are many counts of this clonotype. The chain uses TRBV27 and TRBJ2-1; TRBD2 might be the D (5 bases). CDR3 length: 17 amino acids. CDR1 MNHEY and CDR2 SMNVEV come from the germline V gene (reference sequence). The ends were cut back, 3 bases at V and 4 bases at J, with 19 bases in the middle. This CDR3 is CASSLGSEVLPYNEQFF. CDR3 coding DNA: TGTGCCAGCAGTTTGGGGTCGGAGGTTCTCCCTTACAATGAGCAGTTCTTC.

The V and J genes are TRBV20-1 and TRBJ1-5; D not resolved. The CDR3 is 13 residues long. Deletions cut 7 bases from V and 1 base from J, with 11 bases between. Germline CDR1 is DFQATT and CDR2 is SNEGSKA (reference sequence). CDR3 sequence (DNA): TGCAGTGTACCTCCGGGGAGCAATCAGCCCCAGCATTTT. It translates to CSVPPGSNQPQHF.

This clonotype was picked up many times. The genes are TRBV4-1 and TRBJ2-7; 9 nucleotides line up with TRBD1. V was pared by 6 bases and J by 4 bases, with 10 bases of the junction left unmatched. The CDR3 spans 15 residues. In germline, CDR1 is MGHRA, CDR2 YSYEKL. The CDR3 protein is CASSLSGTGWYEQYF. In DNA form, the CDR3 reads TGCGCCAGCAGTCTCTCAGGGACAGGGTGGTACGAGCAGTACTTC.

CDR3 loop: CATSEGTGGYTF. In DNA, the CDR3 is TGTGCCACCAGTGAAGGGACAGGCGGCTACACCTTC. J is TRBJ1-2 and V is TRBV24-1, with TRBD1 matching 8 bases. CDR3 size: 12 residues. Germline assignment: CDR1 KGHDR and CDR2 SFDVKD. Germline trimming cut 4 bases from V and 8 bases from J; bases unmatched to any gene: 2.

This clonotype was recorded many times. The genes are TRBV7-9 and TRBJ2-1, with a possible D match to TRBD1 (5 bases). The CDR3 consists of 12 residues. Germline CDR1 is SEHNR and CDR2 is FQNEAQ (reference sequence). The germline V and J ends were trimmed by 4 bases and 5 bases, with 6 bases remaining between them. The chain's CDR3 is CASSSGNNEQFF. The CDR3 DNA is TGTGCCAGCAGCTCAGGGAACAATGAGCAGTTCTTC. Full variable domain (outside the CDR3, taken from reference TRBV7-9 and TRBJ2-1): DTGVSQNPRHKITKRGQNVTFRCDPISEHNRLYWYRQTLGQGPEFLTYFQNEAQLEKSRLLSDRFSAERPKGSFSTLEIQRTEQGDSAMYLCASSSGNNEQFFGPGTRLTVL.

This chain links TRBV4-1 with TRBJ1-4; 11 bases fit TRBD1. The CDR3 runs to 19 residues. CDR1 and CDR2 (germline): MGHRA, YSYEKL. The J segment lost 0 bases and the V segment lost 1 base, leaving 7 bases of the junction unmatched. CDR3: CASSQVWTGGLSTNEKLFF. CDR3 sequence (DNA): TGCGCCAGCAGCCAAGTTTGGACAGGGGGCCTTTCAACTAATGAAAAACTGTTTTTT.

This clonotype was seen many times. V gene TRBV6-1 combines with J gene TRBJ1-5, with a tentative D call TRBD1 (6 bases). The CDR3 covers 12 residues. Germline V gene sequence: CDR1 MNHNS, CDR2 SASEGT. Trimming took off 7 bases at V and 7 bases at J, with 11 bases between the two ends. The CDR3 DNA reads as TGTGCCAGCATGGGGGGCTCGCAGCCCCAGCATTTT. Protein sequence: CASMGGSQPQHF.

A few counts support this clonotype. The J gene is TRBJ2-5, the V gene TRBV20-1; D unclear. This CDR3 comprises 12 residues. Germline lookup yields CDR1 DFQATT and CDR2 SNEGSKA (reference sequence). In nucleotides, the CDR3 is TGCAGCGTAGATTCTCCTGGGGAGACCCAGTACTTC. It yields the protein CSVDSPGETQYF.

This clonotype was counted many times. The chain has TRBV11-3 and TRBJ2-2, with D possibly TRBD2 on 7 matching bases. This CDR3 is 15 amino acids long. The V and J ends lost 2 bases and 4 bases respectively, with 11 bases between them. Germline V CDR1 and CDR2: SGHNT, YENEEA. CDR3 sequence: CASSLRGAGTGELFF. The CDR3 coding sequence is TGTGCCAGCAGCTTACGGGGGGCTGGCACCGGGGAGCTGTTTTTT. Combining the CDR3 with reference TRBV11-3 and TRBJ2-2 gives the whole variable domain EAGVVQSPRYKIIEKKQPVAFWCNPISGHNTLYWYLQNLGQGPELLIRYENEEAVDDSQLPKDRFSAERLKGVDSTLKIQPAELGDSAVYLCASSLRGAGTGELFFGEGSRLTVL.

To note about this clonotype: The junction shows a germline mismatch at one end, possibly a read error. The CDR3 reads CAGRGGTIYNEQFF. In DNA form, the CDR3 reads TGTGCCGGCAGGGGCGGGACTATATACAATGAGCAGTTCTTC. The chain carries TRBV11-2 and TRBJ2-1, with D perhaps TRBD2 (7 bases). This CDR3 contains 14 residues. Germline V gene lookup returns CDR1 SGHAT and CDR2 FQNNGV.

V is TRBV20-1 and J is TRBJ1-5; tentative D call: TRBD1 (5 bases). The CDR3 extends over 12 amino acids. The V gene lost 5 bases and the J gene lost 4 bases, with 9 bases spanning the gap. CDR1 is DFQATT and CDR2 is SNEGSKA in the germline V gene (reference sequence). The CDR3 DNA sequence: TGCAGTGCTCGTCAGGGAAATCAGCCCCAGCATTTT. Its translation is CSARQGNQPQHF.

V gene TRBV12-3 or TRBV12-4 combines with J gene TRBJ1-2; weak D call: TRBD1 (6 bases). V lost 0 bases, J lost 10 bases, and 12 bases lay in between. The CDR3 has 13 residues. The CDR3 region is CASSLARGDFYTF. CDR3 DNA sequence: TGTGCCAGCAGTTTAGCGAGGGGGGATTTCTACACCTTC.

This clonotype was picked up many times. Written as DNA, the CDR3 is TGTGCCAGCAACTACGGGGGGAGCTCCTACAATGAGCAGTTCTTC. Translating it yields CASNYGGSSYNEQFF. This rearrangement joins TRBV6-2 or TRBV6-3 to TRBJ2-1; TRBD2 aligns across 7 bases. This CDR3 contains 15 residues. Looked up from germline, CDR1 is MNHEY and CDR2 is SVGEGT. The V segment lost 7 bases and the J segment 0 bases; nucleotides outside the gene matches: 6.

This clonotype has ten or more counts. The DNA of the CDR3 is TGTGCCAGCAGCTCAAGCGGGGTGGCGTTCCCAACGGCCCAGTACTTC. This codes for CASSSSGVAFPTAQYF. The chain carries TRBV7-9 and TRBJ2-5, with 7 bases aligning to TRBD2. V gave up 4 bases and J gave up 9 bases; unmatched junction bases: 17. In germline, CDR1 is SEHNR, CDR2 FQNEAQ (reference sequence). The CDR3 totals 16 residues.

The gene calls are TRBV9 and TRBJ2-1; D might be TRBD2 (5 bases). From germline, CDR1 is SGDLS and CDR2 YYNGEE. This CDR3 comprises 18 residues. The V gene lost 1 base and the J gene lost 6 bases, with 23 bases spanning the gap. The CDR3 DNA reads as TGTGCCAGCAGCGTAAGGTCCTTTTTAGCGTCTGATTTCAATGAGCAGTTCTTC. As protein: CASSVRSFLASDFNEQFF.

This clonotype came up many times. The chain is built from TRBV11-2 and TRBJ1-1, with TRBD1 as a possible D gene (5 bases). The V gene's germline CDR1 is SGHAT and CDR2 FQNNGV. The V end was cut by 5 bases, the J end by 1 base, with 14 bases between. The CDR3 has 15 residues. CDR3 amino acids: CASSPAGAGNTEAFF. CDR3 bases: TGTGCCAGCAGCCCGGCCGGGGCGGGGAACACTGAAGCTTTCTTT. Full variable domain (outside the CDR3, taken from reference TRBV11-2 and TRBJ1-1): EAGVAQSPRYKIIEKRQSVAFWCNPISGHATLYWYQQILGQGPKLLIQFQNNGVVDDSQLPKDRFSAERLKGVDSTLKIQPAKLEDSAVYLCASSPAGAGNTEAFFGQGTRLTVV.

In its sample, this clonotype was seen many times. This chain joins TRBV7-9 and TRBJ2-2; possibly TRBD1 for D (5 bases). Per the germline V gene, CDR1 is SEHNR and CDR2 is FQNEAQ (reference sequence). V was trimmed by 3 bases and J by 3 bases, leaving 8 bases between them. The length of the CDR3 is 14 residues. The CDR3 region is CASSLTDYTGELFF. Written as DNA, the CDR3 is TGTGCCAGCAGCTTGACAGACTACACCGGGGAGCTGTTTTTT. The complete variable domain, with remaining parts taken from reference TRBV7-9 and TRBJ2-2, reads DTGVSQNPRHKITKRGQNVTFRCDPISEHNRLYWYRQTLGQGPEFLTYFQNEAQLEKSRLLSDRFSAERPKGSFSTLEIQRTEQGDSAMYLCASSLTDYTGELFFGEGSRLTVL.

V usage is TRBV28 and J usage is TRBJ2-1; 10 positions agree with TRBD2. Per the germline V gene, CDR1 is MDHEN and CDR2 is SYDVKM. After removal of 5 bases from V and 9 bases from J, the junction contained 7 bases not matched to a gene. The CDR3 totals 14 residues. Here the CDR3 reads CASSISSGGGEQFF. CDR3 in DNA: TGTGCCAGCAGTATATCTAGCGGGGGCGGTGAGCAGTTCTTC.

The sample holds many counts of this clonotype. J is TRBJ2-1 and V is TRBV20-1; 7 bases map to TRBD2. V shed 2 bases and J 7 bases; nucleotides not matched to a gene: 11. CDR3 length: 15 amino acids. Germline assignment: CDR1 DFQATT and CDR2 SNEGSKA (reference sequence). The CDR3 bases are TGCAGTGCTAGATCTAGCGGCCAAGGCACGAATGAGCAGTTCTTC. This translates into CSARSSGQGTNEQFF.

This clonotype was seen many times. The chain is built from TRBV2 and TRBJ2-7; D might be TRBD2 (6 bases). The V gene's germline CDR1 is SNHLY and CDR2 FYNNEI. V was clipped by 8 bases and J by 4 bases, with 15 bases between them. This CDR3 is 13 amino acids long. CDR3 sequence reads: CASVEGGGYEQYF. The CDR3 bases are TGTGCCAGCGTCGAGGGAGGAGGGTACGAGCAGTACTTC.